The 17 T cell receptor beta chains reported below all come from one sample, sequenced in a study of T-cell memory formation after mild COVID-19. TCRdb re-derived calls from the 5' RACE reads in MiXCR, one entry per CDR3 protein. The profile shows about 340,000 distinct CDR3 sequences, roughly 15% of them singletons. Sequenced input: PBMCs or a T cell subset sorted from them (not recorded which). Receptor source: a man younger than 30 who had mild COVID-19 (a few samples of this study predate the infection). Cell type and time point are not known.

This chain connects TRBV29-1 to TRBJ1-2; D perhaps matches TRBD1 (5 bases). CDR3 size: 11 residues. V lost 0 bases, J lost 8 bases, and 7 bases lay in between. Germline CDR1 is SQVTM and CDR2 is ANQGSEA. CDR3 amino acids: CSVEEGRGYTF. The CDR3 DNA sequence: TGCAGCGTTGAAGAGGGGCGCGGCTACACCTTC.

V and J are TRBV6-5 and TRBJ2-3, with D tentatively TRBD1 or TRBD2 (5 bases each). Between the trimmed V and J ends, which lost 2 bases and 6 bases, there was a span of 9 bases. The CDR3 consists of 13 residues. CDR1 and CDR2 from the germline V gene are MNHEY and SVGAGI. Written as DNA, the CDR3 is TGTGCCAGCAGTTACGATAGGGACGATACGCAGTATTTT. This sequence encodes CASSYDRDDTQYF.

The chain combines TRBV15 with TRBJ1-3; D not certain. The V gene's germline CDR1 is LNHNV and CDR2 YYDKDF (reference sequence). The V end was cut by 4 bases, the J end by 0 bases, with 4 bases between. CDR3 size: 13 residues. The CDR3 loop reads CATSTGSGNTIYF. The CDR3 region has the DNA TGTGCCACCAGCACAGGCTCTGGAAACACCATATATTTT.

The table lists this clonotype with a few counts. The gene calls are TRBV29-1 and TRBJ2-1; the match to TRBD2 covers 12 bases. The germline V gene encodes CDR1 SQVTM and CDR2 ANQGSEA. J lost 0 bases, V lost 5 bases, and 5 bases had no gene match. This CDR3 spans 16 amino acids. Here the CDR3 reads CSVPPSGGASYNEQFF. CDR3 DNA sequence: TGCAGCGTTCCCCCTAGCGGGGGGGCCTCCTACAATGAGCAGTTCTTC.

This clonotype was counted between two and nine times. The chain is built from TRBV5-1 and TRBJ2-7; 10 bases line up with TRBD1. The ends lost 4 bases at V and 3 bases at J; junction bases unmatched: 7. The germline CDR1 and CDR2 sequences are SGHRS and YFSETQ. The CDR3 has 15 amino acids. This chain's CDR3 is CASSAAGTGVYEQYF. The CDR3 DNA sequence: TGCGCCAGCAGCGCAGCCGGGACAGGGGTCTACGAGCAGTACTTC.

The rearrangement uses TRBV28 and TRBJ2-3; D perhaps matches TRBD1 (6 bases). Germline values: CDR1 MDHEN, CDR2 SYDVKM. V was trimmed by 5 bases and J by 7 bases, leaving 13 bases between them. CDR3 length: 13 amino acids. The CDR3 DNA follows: TGTGCCAGCAGTCGCGACACAGGGTATACGCAGTATTTT. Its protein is CASSRDTGYTQYF.

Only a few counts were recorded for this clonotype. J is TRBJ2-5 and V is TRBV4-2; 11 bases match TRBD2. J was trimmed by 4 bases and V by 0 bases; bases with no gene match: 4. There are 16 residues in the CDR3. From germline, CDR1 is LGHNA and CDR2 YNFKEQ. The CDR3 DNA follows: TGTGCCAGCAGCCAAGATCCCACTAGCGGGGGAGAGACCCAGTACTTC. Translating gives CASSQDPTSGGETQYF.

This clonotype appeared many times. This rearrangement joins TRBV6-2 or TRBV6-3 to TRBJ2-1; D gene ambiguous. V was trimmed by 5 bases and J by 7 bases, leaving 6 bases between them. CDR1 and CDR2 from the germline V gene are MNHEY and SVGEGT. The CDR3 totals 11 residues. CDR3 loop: CASSQSNEQFF. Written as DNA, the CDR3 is TGTGCCAGCAGTCAATCGAATGAGCAGTTCTTC.

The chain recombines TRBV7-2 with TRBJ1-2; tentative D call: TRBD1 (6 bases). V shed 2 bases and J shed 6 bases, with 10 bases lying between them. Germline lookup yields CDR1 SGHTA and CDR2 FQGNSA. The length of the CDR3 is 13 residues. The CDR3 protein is CASSLIQGDGYTF. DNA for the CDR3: TGTGCCAGCAGCTTAATACAGGGCGATGGCTACACCTTC.

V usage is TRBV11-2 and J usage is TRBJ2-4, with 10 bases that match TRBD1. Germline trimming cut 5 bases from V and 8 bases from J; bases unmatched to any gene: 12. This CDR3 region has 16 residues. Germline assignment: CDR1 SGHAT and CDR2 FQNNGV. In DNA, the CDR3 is TGTGCCAGCAGCCGACCTCCCGACAGGGGGCGATACATTCAGTACTTC. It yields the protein CASSRPPDRGRYIQYF.

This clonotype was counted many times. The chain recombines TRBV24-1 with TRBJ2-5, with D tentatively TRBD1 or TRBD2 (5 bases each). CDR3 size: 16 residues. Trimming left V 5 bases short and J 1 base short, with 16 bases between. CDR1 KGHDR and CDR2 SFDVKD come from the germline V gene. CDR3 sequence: CATSASRWGSQETQYF. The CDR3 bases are TGTGCCACCAGTGCGTCCCGGTGGGGGAGCCAAGAGACCCAGTACTTC.

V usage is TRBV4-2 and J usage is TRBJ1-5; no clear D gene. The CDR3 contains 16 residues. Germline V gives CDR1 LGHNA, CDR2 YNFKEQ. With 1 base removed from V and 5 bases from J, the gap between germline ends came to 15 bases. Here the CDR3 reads CASSQVDQGGYQPQHF. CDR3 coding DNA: TGTGCCAGCAGCCAAGTCGACCAAGGAGGGTATCAGCCCCAGCATTTT.

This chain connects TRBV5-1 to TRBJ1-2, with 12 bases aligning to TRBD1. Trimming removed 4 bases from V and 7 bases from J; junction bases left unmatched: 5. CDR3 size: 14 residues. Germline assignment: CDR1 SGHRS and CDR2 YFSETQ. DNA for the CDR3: TGCGCCAGCAGCCTGGGACAGGGGGCCGTTGGCTACACCTTC. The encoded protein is CASSLGQGAVGYTF.

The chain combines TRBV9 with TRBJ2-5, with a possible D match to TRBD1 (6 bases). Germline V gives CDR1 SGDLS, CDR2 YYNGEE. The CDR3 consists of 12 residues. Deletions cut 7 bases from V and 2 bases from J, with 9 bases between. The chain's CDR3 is CASGGQQETQYF. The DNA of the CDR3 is TGTGCCAGCGGAGGACAGCAAGAGACCCAGTACTTC.

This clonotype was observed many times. Here the CDR3 reads CSAVRGGQETQYF. DNA of the CDR3: TGCAGCGCCGTTCGCGGCGGTCAAGAGACCCAGTACTTC. This sequence joins TRBV29-1 and TRBJ2-5, with D unresolved. V lost 7 bases and J lost 2, with 14 bases in between. Germline V gene data show CDR1 as SQVTM and CDR2 as ANQGSEA. The CDR3 consists of 13 residues.

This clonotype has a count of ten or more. CDR3 protein: CASSRDLTYEQYF. The CDR3 DNA is TGTGCCAGCAGCCGGGATTTAACCTACGAGCAGTACTTC. The V call is TRBV7-6, the J call TRBJ2-7; D might be TRBD2 (5 bases). This CDR3 is 13 amino acids long. The germline CDR1 and CDR2 sequences are SGHVS and FNYEAQ. With 5 bases removed from V and 2 bases from J, the gap between germline ends came to 10 bases.

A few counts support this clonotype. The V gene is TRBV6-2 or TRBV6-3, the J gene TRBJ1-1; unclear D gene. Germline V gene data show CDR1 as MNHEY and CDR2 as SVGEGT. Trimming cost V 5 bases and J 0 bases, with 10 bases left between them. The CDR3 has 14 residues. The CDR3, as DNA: TGTGCCAGCAGTCTGGTGCGGATGAACACTGAAGCTTTCTTT. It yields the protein CASSLVRMNTEAFF.